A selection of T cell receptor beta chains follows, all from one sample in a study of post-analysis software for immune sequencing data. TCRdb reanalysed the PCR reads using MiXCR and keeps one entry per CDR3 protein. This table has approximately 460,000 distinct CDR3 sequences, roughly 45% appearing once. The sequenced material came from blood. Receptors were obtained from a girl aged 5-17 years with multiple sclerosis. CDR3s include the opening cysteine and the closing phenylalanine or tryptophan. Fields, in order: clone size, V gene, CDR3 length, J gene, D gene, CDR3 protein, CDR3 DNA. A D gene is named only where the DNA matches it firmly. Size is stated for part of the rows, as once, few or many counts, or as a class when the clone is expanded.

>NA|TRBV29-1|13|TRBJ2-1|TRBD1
CSVEQGAGNEQFF
TGCAGCGTTGAACAGGGGGCGGGGAATGAGCAGTTCTTC
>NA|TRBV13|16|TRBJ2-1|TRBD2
CATSRGTSGSDKKQFF
TGTGCCACTTCCCGGGGGACTAGCGGGAGCGATAAGAAGCAGTTCTTC
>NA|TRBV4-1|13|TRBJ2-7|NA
CASRGGESYEQYF
TGCGCCAGCCGTGGCGGGGAGTCCTACGAGCAGTACTTC
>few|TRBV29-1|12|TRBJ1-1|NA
CSVEPGASEAFF
TGCAGCGTTGAACCGGGGGCTTCTGAAGCTTTCTTT
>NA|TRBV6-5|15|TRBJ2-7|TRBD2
CASNPQGGRAYEQYF
TGTGCCAGCAACCCCCAGGGAGGGAGGGCCTACGAGCAGTACTTC
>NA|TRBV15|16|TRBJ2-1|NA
CATSRQGIGSYNEQFF
TGTGCCACCAGCAGACAGGGTATTGGCTCCTACAATGAGCAGTTCTTC
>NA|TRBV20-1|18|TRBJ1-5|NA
CSARDASKGGLGNQPQHF
TGCAGTGCTAGAGATGCCTCCAAGGGGGGATTAGGCAATCAGCCCCAGCATTTT
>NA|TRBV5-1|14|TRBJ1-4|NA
CASSLGPEDEKLFF
TGCGCCAGCAGTTTAGGGCCAGAGGATGAAAAACTGTTTTTT
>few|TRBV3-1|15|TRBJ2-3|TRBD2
CASSLGLVETDTQYF
TGTGCCAGCAGCCTGGGACTAGTGGAAACAGATACGCAGTATTTT
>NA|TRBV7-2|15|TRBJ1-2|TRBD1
CASSLATGPSYGYTF
TGTGCCAGCAGCTTGGCGACAGGGCCCTCTTATGGCTACACCTTC
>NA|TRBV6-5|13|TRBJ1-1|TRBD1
CASRGPGQGSAFF
TGTGCCAGCAGGGGACCGGGACAGGGCTCCGCTTTCTTT
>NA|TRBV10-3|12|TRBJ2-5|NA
CAIRQGAETQYF
TGTGCCATCCGTCAGGGCGCAGAGACCCAGTACTTC
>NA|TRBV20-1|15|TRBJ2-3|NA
CSARDRTDRRDTQYF
TGCAGTGCTAGAGATCGGACAGACCGCAGGGATACGCAGTATTTT
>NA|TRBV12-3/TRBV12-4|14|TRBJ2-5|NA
CASSLTADVETQYF
TGTGCCAGCAGTTTAACGGCGGATGTAGAGACCCAGTACTTC
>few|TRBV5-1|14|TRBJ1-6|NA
CASSLDGNNSPLHF
TGCGCCAGCAGCTTGGACGGCAATAATTCACCCCTCCACTTT
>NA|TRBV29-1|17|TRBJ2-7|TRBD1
CSVEARGLTPSSYEQYF
TGCAGCGTTGAGGCCAGGGGGCTTACACCTTCCTCCTACGAGCAGTACTTC
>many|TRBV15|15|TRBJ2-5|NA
CATSRGTGAAETQYF
TGTGCCACCAGCAGAGGGACGGGAGCAGCAGAGACCCAGTACTTC
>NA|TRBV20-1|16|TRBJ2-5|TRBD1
CSARVPTGGSYNEQYF
TGCAGTGCTAGAGTCCCGACAGGGGGCTCCTACAATGAGCAGTACTTC
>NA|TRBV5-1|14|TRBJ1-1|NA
CASSLAGDNTEAFF
TGCGCCAGCAGCTTGGCGGGGGACAACACTGAAGCTTTCTTT
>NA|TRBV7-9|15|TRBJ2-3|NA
CASSLAQGGLDTQYF
TGTGCCAGCAGCTTAGCGCAAGGCGGTCTGGATACGCAGTATTTT
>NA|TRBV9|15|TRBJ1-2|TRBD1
CASSDGQGVEYGYTF
TGTGCCAGCAGCGACGGACAGGGGGTAGAATATGGCTACACCTTC
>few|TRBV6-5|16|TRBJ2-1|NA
CASSYSAIRSYNEQFF
TGTGCCAGCAGTTACTCGGCTATTCGCTCCTACAATGAGCAGTTCTTC
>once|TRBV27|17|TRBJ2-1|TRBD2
CASSPLFAGGGRNEQFF
TGTGCCAGCAGTCCCCTCTTTGCGGGAGGGGGTCGAAATGAGCAGTTCTTC
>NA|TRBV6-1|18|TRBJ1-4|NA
CASSLVGGSFATNEKLFF
TGTGCCAGCAGCCTTGTGGGGGGATCATTTGCAACTAATGAAAAACTGTTTTTT
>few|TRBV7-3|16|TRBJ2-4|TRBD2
CASSLTRREGKNIQYF
TGTGCCAGCAGCTTAACGCGGCGGGAGGGCAAAAACATTCAGTACTTC
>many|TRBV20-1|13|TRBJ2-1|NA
CSDLRLLDPGGFF
TGCAGTGATCTGAGACTGCTCGATCCCGGGGGGTTCTTC
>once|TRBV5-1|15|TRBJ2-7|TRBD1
CASSLGDRGFYEQYF
TGCGCCAGCAGCTTGGGGGACAGGGGGTTCTACGAGCAGTACTTC
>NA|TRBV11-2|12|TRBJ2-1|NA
CASSQRANEQFF
TGTGCCAGCAGTCAGCGGGCCAATGAGCAGTTCTTC
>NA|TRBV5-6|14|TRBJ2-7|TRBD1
CANSSGTGFDEQYF
TGTGCCAACAGCTCCGGGACAGGCTTCGACGAGCAGTACTTC
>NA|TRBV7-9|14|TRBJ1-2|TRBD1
CASSDDRGIYGYTF
TGTGCCAGCAGCGATGACAGGGGAATCTATGGCTACACCTTC